The T cell receptor (beta chain) described here comes from a study of shared clonotypes between healthy human individuals (dated by TCRdb to the early 2020s). Study-wide context: The cohort included a few men and two women between 18 and 49 years of age. For each donor, CD4 naive and CD4 memory were each given three plates, CD8 naive was given two plates, and CD8 memory was given one plate. Each donor's leukapheresis produced roughly between about 0.85 and 10 billion PBMCs. To increase sequencing depth and limit assay-specific biases, different laboratories used diverse techniques to prepare libraries and sequence TCR repertoires. To estimate repertoire size and how much clonotype sharing occurs between individuals, the study deeply sequenced the blood TCR repertoires of several healthy adults. General findings and caveats noted by the study authors: Pairwise subsampling indicated that sequencing depth was expected to affect the degree of clonotype sharing among donors. Naive subsets generally had larger estimated clonotype richness than memory subsets did. About 5% of naive CD4, 3.5% of naive CD8, about 2.5% of memory CD4, and roughly 0.4% of memory CD8 clonotypes were shared across a few donors. The small number of donors limited the genetic and exposure-history diversity represented. Clonotypes shared by all four sorted-subset donors showed higher generation probabilities than non-shared clonotypes. Sampling was limited to blood, and TCR repertoires in tissue likely differ from TCR repertoires in blood. Incomplete sequencing was indicated by rarefaction of sorted-subset datasets, despite the large sequencing depth.

For the CD8 naive samples, CD45RO-negative cells were positively selected for CCR7, yielding a CD45RA+CCR7+ population from which TemRA cells were excluded. Donors were healthy HIV-negative adults with no recently reported acute infections or vaccinations. Every donor was a Caucasian adult living in Nashville, Tennessee, USA. Blood was collected by leukapheresis, and PBMCs were isolated by Ficoll-Histopaque density gradient centrifugation and then cryopreserved in liquid nitrogen vapor phase. Analytical flow cytometry was used to check the purity and quantity of each magnetically sorted T cell population. From each sorted fraction, genomic DNA was isolated and quantified by UV absorbance on a Nanodrop 2000c. Using the deep immunoSEQ assay, multiplex PCR amplified TCR CDR3 regions from genomic DNA. Genomic DNA extracted from each cell subset was distributed evenly over all wells of several immunoSEQ 96-well plates, and each plate served as one replicate. Each replicate PCR for sorted subsets received about 180 ng genomic DNA, equal to about 30,000 T cell genomes. Purified libraries were measured with a Qubit 3.0 fluorometer, size-checked on a Bioanalyzer 2100, and measured again with the KAPA Library Quantification kit. Every immunoSEQ 96-well plate was sequenced on a dedicated single-read 150-cycle Illumina NextSeq 550 flow cell. As for the authors' bioinformatics: Because the immunoSEQ output held only junctional sequences and lacked quality scores, the filtering could not match the filtering applied to full-length reads. Sequences were annotated with PyIR, a Python wrapper for IgBLAST v1.9, and V/J genes and CDR3 were assigned using IMGT germline references. Reads with weak V/J assignments (E-value above 1e-6), missing CDR3, stop codons, out-of-frame junctions, or ambiguous translated residues were removed. V3J clonotypes were defined as sequences sharing the same inferred V gene, J gene, and CDR3 amino acid sequence. Percentage overlap between repertoires was computed as shared unique clonotypes divided by the size of the smaller repertoire. Three approaches were used to assess repertoire richness: RTK rarefaction, the Chao1 estimator, and Recon v2.1 estimates of unobserved clonotypes. Generation probabilities for all TCRbeta clonotypes obtained by the gDNA method from a handful of donors were computed using OLGA. The source is immuneACCESS, and TCRdb retained only in-frame sequences with V and J called. Part of the clones is not carried over; for the studies checked, unresolved V genes explain less than half of this, and the remainder is unexplained. V and J calls plus clone size are reproduced from that table; the DNA served to infer D and trimming. The sample has approximately 2,200,000 clones on record, about 92% of them singletons. The ten largest clones add up to under 2% of the sample.

CDR1 is given as MGHRA and CDR2 as YSYEKL, both from the germline V gene. Germline trimming amounts to 5 bases on V and 4 bases on J, with 6 as the count of junction bases outside the gene matches. The CDR3 goes from the cysteine to the phenylalanine over 14 residues. The kept DNA is CDR3 alone, 42 bases in frame from the first base. A note on this clone: The specificity of this receptor is unknown. No quality values exist for individual bases; no much larger clone is one base distant.

The rearranged segments are TRBV4-1 and TRBJ1-2, with 8 bases aligning to TRBD1. The sequence derives from a man younger than 30 in good health. Some clones in this sample may be carry-over from other donors' samples. Sample: naive CD8+ T cells from PBMCs. This sample's cell subset or site label indicates: CD45RA+CCR7+. The encoded CDR3 is CASSNRTGTYGYTF. Here is the DNA: TGCGCCAGCAGCAACAGGACAGGGACCTATGGCTACACCTTC.